These T cell receptor beta chains were read from a single sample in a study of T cells in tumors after PD-1 blockade. TCRdb keeps only in-frame clones here, not all; method: immunoSEQ multiplex PCR. This repertoire shows about 33,000 clones, around 78% found once; its top ten account for 30% to 40%. The sequences come from PBMCs, collected before anti-PD-1 treatment. The receptors stem from a human donor with basal cell carcinoma. The CDR3 runs from the conserved cysteine through the conserved F or W. The order of the fields is D gene, V gene, J gene, clone size, CDR3 DNA, CDR3 protein. The D gene is left open where the match is weak. A row's size may be missing; if present it is once, few, many or a size class.

TRBD1	TRBV3-1/TRBV3-2	TRBJ2-7	.	TGTGCCAGCACAAGAGGACAGGCCTCCAACGAGCAGTACTTC	CASTRGQASNEQYF
.	TRBV7-2	TRBJ1-5	.	TGTGCCAGCAGCTTAGAGGCTAACCCAAATCAGCCCCAGCATTTT	CASSLEANPNQPQHF
TRBD2	TRBV14	TRBJ2-6	.	TGTGCCAGCAGCCGCCGACTAGCGGGCCCCTCTGGGGCCAACGTCCTGACTTTC	CASSRRLAGPSGANVLTF
.	TRBV28	TRBJ1-2	.	TGTGCCAGCAGTTTGGGGGGGCCCTATGGCTACACCTTC	CASSLGGPYGYTF
.	TRBV4-3	TRBJ2-2	few	TGCGCCAGCAGCCGGGGGGCGGGGCGGCTAGGCACCGGGGAGCTGTTTTTT	CASSRGAGRLGTGELFF
.	TRBV7-2	TRBJ2-5	.	TGTGCCAGCAGCTTAATGGCGAAAGAGACCCAGTACTTC	CASSLMAKETQYF
.	TRBV12-3/TRBV12-4	TRBJ2-7	once	TGTGCCAGCACATTAGGACAGGAGCAGTACTTC	CASTLGQEQYF
.	TRBV28	TRBJ2-2	.	TGTGCCAGCACCCCAGCAGGTGGGAACACCGGGGAGCTGTTTTTT	CASTPAGGNTGELFF
TRBD1	TRBV7-2	TRBJ1-1	.	TGTGCCAGCAGCACTGACAGGGGAAAGTTTGAAGCTTTCTTT	CASSTDRGKFEAFF
TRBD1	TRBV5-5	TRBJ2-3	.	TGTGCCAGCAGCTTGGTAGGGACAGAGGCAGATACGCAGTATTTT	CASSLVGTEADTQYF
.	TRBV4-2	TRBJ1-2	medium-sized	TGTGCCAGCAGCCAAGACTCGGGGCCGAAGGCCGCTCGGAACTATGGCTACACCTTC	CASSQDSGPKAARNYGYTF
.	TRBV9	TRBJ2-7	.	TGTGCCAGCAGCGAGGGACTGGGAATCTACGAGCAGTACTTC	CASSEGLGIYEQYF
.	TRBV6-6	TRBJ2-3	few	TGTGCCAGCAGTTACGGCCCAGGGGATACGCAGTATTTT	CASSYGPGDTQYF
.	TRBV7-9	TRBJ2-1	many	TGTGCCAGCCGAAAAGGGGGGTCTGTCTACAATGAGCAGTTCTTC	CASRKGGSVYNEQFF
TRBD1	TRBV3-1/TRBV3-2	TRBJ2-7	.	TGTGCCAGCAGCCGGGACAGGGTCTCGGACGAGCAGTACTTC	CASSRDRVSDEQYF
.	TRBV6-2/TRBV6-3	TRBJ2-7	.	TGTGCCAGCAGTTACGCTTTGGGTCGGAGGACCCACGAGCAGTACTTC	CASSYALGRRTHEQYF
TRBD1	TRBV5-1	TRBJ1-4	.	TGCGCCAGCAGCTTGTGGCAGGGGGATGAAAAACTGTTTTTT	CASSLWQGDEKLFF
TRBD1	TRBV30	TRBJ1-4	few	TGTGCCTGGGGACAGGGGCGAGCGTCTGAAAAACTGTTTTTT	CAWGQGRASEKLFF
TRBD2	TRBV29-1	TRBJ2-1	.	TGCAGCGCCCGGGGGACGGGGGGAATCAATGAGCAGTTCTTC	CSARGTGGINEQFF
TRBD2	TRBV6-4	TRBJ2-1	.	TGTGCCAGCAGCTCAGGACTAGTCCCCTACAATGAGCAGTTCTTC	CASSSGLVPYNEQFF
TRBD1	TRBV5-5	TRBJ2-3	.	TGTGCCAGCAGCTTCCAGGGGGTGGCAGATACGCAGTATTTT	CASSFQGVADTQYF
TRBD2	TRBV7-9	TRBJ2-5	.	TGTGCCAGCAGCTTAGATCGACTAGCGGGAGTTGGAGGAGAGACCCAGTACTTC	CASSLDRLAGVGGETQYF
TRBD2	TRBV7-3	TRBJ2-1	.	TGTGCCAGCAGCCCCAGGACTAGTCTGAGCTCCTACAATGAGCAGTTCTTC	CASSPRTSLSSYNEQFF
.	TRBV9	TRBJ2-3	.	TGTGCCAGCAGCCTGGCGGGCCGTATCACAGATACGCAGTATTTT	CASSLAGRITDTQYF
.	TRBV4-2	TRBJ1-4	once	TGTGCCAGCAGCCCCGGACAGAGGAATGAAAAACTGTTTTTT	CASSPGQRNEKLFF
.	TRBV7-9	TRBJ1-1	.	TGTGCCAGCAGCTTCGACACTGAAGCTTTCTTT	CASSFDTEAFF
.	TRBV25-1	TRBJ2-1	.	TGTGCCAGCAGGGCCCTTAGTTACAATGAGCAGTTCTTC	CASRALSYNEQFF
TRBD2	TRBV18	TRBJ2-2	.	TGTGCCAGCTCACCCGCGGGAGCCCTCACCGGGGAGCTGTTTTTT	CASSPAGALTGELFF
.	TRBV29-1	TRBJ1-2	.	TGCAGCGTTGAAGAAGGGCGGCTGTTCTATGGCTACACCTTC	CSVEEGRLFYGYTF
.	TRBV7-3	TRBJ2-6	.	TGTGCCAGCAGTTACAGCTCTGGGGCCAACGTCCTGACTTTC	CASSYSSGANVLTF
.	TRBV6-5	TRBJ1-3	.	TGTGCCAGCAGTTCCGAGGAGGATCAAGGAAACACCATATATTTT	CASSSEEDQGNTIYF
TRBD2	TRBV7-2	TRBJ2-7	.	TGTGCCAGCAGGAAGGGACTAGCGGGAGACTACGAGCAGTACTTC	CASRKGLAGDYEQYF
TRBD2	TRBV24-1	TRBJ2-1	once	TGTGCCACCAGTGATTTACCTAGCGGGGGCGATGAGCAGTTCTTC	CATSDLPSGGDEQFF
.	TRBV19	TRBJ1-2	.	TGTGCCAGTAGTATGGATAACTATGGCTACACCTTC	CASSMDNYGYTF
TRBD2	TRBV5-4	TRBJ2-7	.	TGTGCCAGCAGCCCTAGCGGGGCCGTTTCCTACGAGCAGTACTTC	CASSPSGAVSYEQYF
.	TRBV2	TRBJ2-5	.	TGTGCCAGCAGCGAGGAAGAGACCCAGTACTTC	CASSEEETQYF
.	TRBV7-8	TRBJ1-5	.	TGTGCCAGCAGCTTACTGGGTGGCGGACTCCGGCCCCAGCATTTT	CASSLLGGGLRPQHF
.	TRBV11-3	TRBJ2-7	.	TGTGCCAGCAGCCCCGACCTACCCCCCTACGAGCAGTACTTC	CASSPDLPPYEQYF
TRBD1	TRBV24-1	TRBJ1-5	.	TGTGCCACCAGTGAGTCGGGACAGGGGATTGGGCCCCAGCATTTT	CATSESGQGIGPQHF
TRBD1	TRBV28	TRBJ2-7	few	TGTGCCAGCAGGCGAACAGGGGATGTTGCCTACGAGCAGTACTTC	CASRRTGDVAYEQYF
.	TRBV19	TRBJ1-1	.	TGTGCCAGTAGTATTAATACTGAAGCTTTCTTT	CASSINTEAFF
TRBD2	TRBV15	TRBJ2-3	.	TGTGCCACCAGCAGAGATCTGCTAGCGGGGCGCACAGATACGCAGTATTTT	CATSRDLLAGRTDTQYF
.	TRBV28	TRBJ1-1	.	TGTGCCAGCAGTTTACTCGGAATGACTGAAGCTTTCTTT	CASSLLGMTEAFF
.	TRBV21-1	TRBJ2-1	.	TGTGCCAGCAAATCCTCTCCCCCATATCGGGGGGGATTGGACAATGAGCAGTTCTTC	CASKSSPPYRGGLDNEQFF
.	TRBV7-9	TRBJ2-5	.	TGTGCCAGCAGCCCGGCATTAAGGACCGCCCAGTACTTC	CASSPALRTAQYF
.	TRBV30	TRBJ1-3	.	TGTGCCTGGAGTAAAGGGGGCTCTGGAAACACCATATATTTT	CAWSKGGSGNTIYF
TRBD1	TRBV18	TRBJ2-5	.	TGTGCCAGCTCCCTGGACAGGGCAGAGACCCAGTACTTC	CASSLDRAETQYF
TRBD1	TRBV7-9	TRBJ2-3	once	TGTGCCAGCAGCTTACCGGGACAGGGAACAGATACGCAGTATTTT	CASSLPGQGTDTQYF
TRBD1	TRBV5-1	TRBJ2-7	.	TGCGCCAGCAGCTTGATCAACAGGGGGCTGAACGAGCAGTACTTC	CASSLINRGLNEQYF
.	TRBV3-1/TRBV3-2	TRBJ1-1	.	TGTGCCAGCAGCCACGGGGGCGGCACTGAAGCTTTCTTT	CASSHGGGTEAFF